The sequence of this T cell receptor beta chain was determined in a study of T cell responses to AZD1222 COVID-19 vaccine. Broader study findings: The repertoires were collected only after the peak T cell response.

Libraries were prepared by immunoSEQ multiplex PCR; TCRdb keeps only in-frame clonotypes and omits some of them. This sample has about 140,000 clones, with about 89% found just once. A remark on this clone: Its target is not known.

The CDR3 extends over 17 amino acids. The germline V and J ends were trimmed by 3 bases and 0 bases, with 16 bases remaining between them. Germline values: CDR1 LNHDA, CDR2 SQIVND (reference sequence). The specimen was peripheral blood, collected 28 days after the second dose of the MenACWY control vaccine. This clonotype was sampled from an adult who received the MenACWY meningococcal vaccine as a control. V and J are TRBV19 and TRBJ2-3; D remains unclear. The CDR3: CASSILGWGISTDTQYF. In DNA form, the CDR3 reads TGTGCCAGTAGTATCCTAGGGTGGGGAATTAGCACAGATACGCAGTATTTT.